The 25 T cell receptor beta chains listed next were all sequenced from one sample in a study of blood T cell repertoires in COVID-19. The data were produced by immunoSEQ multiplex PCR, yet TCRdb's version contains in-frame clones alone and is incomplete. The sample lists approximately 290,000 clones, 80% to 90% occurring once. Sequenced material: peripheral blood. Receptor source: a man aged 25-45 years with acute or convalescent COVID-19.

The chain is built from TRBV5-6 and TRBJ1-2, with D possibly matching TRBD1 (5 bases). Between the trimmed V and J ends, which lost 7 bases and 7 bases, there was a span of 23 bases. Germline assignment: CDR1 SGHDT and CDR2 YYEEEE. This CDR3 contains 15 residues. CDR3 in amino acids: CASSKMGLEGIGYTF. CDR3 DNA sequence: TGTGCCAGCTCTAAAATGGGGCTGGAGGGTATTGGCTACACCTTC.

The rearrangement uses TRBV6-5 and TRBJ1-4, with 7 nucleotides matching TRBD1. With V trimmed by 4 bases and J by 8 bases, 1 base remained unmatched. The CDR3 contains 12 residues. CDR1 and CDR2 from the germline V gene are MNHEY and SVGAGI. CDR3 bases: TGTGCCAGCAGTTTGGACAGGGAAAAACTGTTTTTT. It codes for CASSLDREKLFF.

The chain combines TRBV6-6 with TRBJ1-3; unclear D gene. This CDR3 spans 15 amino acids. The V and J ends lost 0 bases and 1 base respectively, with 7 bases between them. In germline, CDR1 is MNHNY, CDR2 SVGAGI (reference sequence). The CDR3 DNA sequence: TGTGCCAGCAGTTACTCGTTGAGTTCTGGAAACACCATATATTTT. Amino acids: CASSYSLSSGNTIYF.

V gene TRBV28 combines with J gene TRBJ1-4; D might be TRBD1 (6 bases). Trimming removed 6 bases at V and 2 bases at J, with 10 bases between. The V gene's germline CDR1 is MDHEN and CDR2 SYDVKM. CDR3 length equals 14 residues. This CDR3 reads CASRTDSTNEKLFF. The CDR3 nucleotides read TGTGCCAGCAGGACGGACAGTACTAATGAAAAACTGTTTTTT.

Only a few counts were recorded for this clone. V and J are TRBV7-3 and TRBJ1-5; weak D call: TRBD1 (5 bases). Germline lookup yields CDR1 SGHTA and CDR2 FQGTGA. V was shortened by 5 bases and J by 6 bases, with 11 bases between the two germline ends. The CDR3 spans 13 residues. The CDR3 nucleotides read TGTGCCAGCAGCCTCGGGGGAGGTCAGCCCCAGCATTTT. It encodes CASSLGGGQPQHF.

With regard to this clone: Other DNA sequences from this sample encode an identical CDR3 as well. The CDR3 DNA reads TGCGCCAGCAGCCTCCAGGGCCAGGGAGGGACAGATACGCAGTATTTT. This translates into CASSLQGQGGTDTQYF. The gene calls are TRBV5-1 and TRBJ2-3; 7 nucleotides agree with TRBD2. The germline V gene has CDR1 SGHRS and CDR2 YFSETQ. The CDR3 totals 16 residues. V lost 4 bases to trimming and J lost 3 bases; unmatched junction nucleotides: 11.

The V and J genes are TRBV27 and TRBJ2-1, with D perhaps TRBD1 (6 bases). Trimming stripped 7 bases from V and 10 bases from J, with 17 bases between. The CDR3 runs 13 residues. Germline loops: CDR1 MNHEY, CDR2 SMNVEV (reference sequence). The CDR3 spells CASMIFGTSEQFF. DNA for the CDR3: TGTGCCAGCATGATATTCGGGACATCCGAGCAGTTCTTC.

The chain has TRBV3-1 (or the pseudogene TRBV3-2) and TRBJ2-2, with D perhaps matching TRBD2 (6 bases). Germline CDR1 and CDR2: LGHDT and YNNKEL (reference sequence). The CDR3 runs to 15 residues. V was shortened by 5 bases and J by 4 bases, with 14 bases between the two germline ends. CDR3 amino acids: CASSFLSGITGELFF. CDR3 nucleotide sequence: TGTGCCAGCAGCTTTCTTAGCGGAATCACCGGGGAGCTGTTTTTT.

The J gene is TRBJ2-1, the V gene TRBV5-1; 9 bases are a match to TRBD2. J gave up 3 bases and V 2 bases, and 6 bases lay outside the gene matches. The CDR3 runs 16 residues. The germline CDR1 and CDR2 sequences are SGHRS and YFSETQ. The CDR3 loop is CASSFEVAGDYNEQFF. The CDR3 DNA reads as TGCGCCAGCAGCTTCGAGGTAGCGGGAGACTACAATGAGCAGTTCTTC.

This chain uses TRBV7-2 with TRBJ2-5, with no clear D. Germline V gives CDR1 SGHTA, CDR2 FQGNSA. CDR3 length: 16 residues. Trimming took 5 bases from V and 4 from J, leaving 20 bases between them. For the CDR3, the DNA is TGTGCCAGCAGCGCCCTCCGACTTCGCAGCAGAGAGACCCAGTACTTC. It translates to CASSALRLRSRETQYF.

V is TRBV30 and J is TRBJ2-3; D is uncertain. CDR3 length: 12 residues. V lost 4 bases and J 4 bases, leaving 9 bases between the germline ends. Germline assignment: CDR1 GTSNPN and CDR2 SVGIG (reference sequence). The CDR3 protein is CAWNLGPDTQYF. The CDR3 DNA sequence: TGTGCCTGGAACCTAGGCCCAGATACGCAGTATTTT.

For the CDR3, the DNA is TGTGCCAGCAGCCACCCGGGCCGACAGGGGTTCCGGGAGCTGTTTTTT. It translates to CASSHPGRQGFRELFF. This rearrangement joins TRBV3-1 (or the pseudogene TRBV3-2) to TRBJ2-2; TRBD1 matches at 8 bases. The germline CDR1 and CDR2 sequences are LGHDT and YNNKEL (reference sequence). The CDR3 totals 16 residues. Unmatched junction bases numbered 12, after V lost 3 bases and J lost 9 bases.

J is TRBJ1-5 and V is TRBV19; weak D call: TRBD1 (6 bases). Germline CDR1 and CDR2: LNHDA and SQIVND (reference sequence). This CDR3 comprises 15 residues. V was shortened by 0 bases and J by 8 bases, with 14 bases between the two germline ends. CDR3 residues: CASSIDYREDEPQHF. For the CDR3, the DNA is TGTGCCAGTAGTATAGATTACAGGGAAGACGAGCCCCAGCATTTT.

This rearrangement joins TRBV5-1 to TRBJ1-4, with 7 bases aligning to TRBD1. The V segment lost 0 bases and the J segment 8 bases; nucleotides outside the gene matches: 4. The germline gives CDR1 SGHRS, CDR2 YFSETQ. The CDR3 has 14 amino acids. The CDR3 bases are TGCGCCAGCAGCTTGGTGGGACAGCCGGAAAAACTGTTTTTT. Protein sequence: CASSLVGQPEKLFF.

The chain uses TRBV24-1 and TRBJ1-1; tentative D call: TRBD1 (5 bases). The germline V gene encodes CDR1 KGHDR and CDR2 SFDVKD. CDR3 length: 18 residues. Trimming removed 1 base from V and 0 bases from J, with 17 bases in between. The CDR3 is CATSDLGYRQMLNTEAFF. The CDR3 region has the DNA TGTGCCACCAGTGATTTAGGGTATCGACAGATGCTGAACACTGAAGCTTTCTTT.

The rearrangement links TRBV4-2 to TRBJ2-7, with 10 bases that match TRBD2. The ends lost 4 bases at V and 0 bases at J; junction bases unmatched: 3. The CDR3 extends over 15 amino acids. Germline V gives CDR1 LGHNA, CDR2 YNFKEQ. CDR3 sequence reads: CASSRASGSSYEQYF. For the CDR3, the DNA is TGTGCCAGCAGCCGAGCTAGCGGGAGCTCCTACGAGCAGTACTTC.

The chain is built from TRBV5-1 and TRBJ2-2; possibly TRBD2 for D (6 bases). This CDR3 comprises 13 residues. Germline V lookup: CDR1 SGHRS, CDR2 YFSETQ. V was clipped by 4 bases and J by 5 bases, with 9 bases between them. CDR3 nucleotides: TGCGCCAGCAGCGCCAGCGGGACCGGGGAGCTGTTTTTT. Protein: CASSASGTGELFF.

This chain joins TRBV6-6 and TRBJ2-5, with 12 bases that match TRBD2. Germline CDR1 reads MNHNY; CDR2 reads SVGAGI (reference sequence). The junction had 15 bases not matched to a gene; V was cut back by 5 bases and J by 5 bases. This CDR3 contains 18 residues. The CDR3 coding sequence is TGTGCCAGCAGTCGTACACGGACTAGCGGGATGTTCGGGGAGACCCAGTACTTC. Protein product: CASSRTRTSGMFGETQYF.

This chain uses TRBV20-1 with TRBJ2-7; D is unresolved. V was trimmed by 7 bases and J by 4 bases, leaving 11 bases between them. CDR1 DFQATT and CDR2 SNEGSKA come from the germline V gene (reference sequence). The CDR3 is 11 amino acids. CDR3 residues: CSGGYAYEQYF. The CDR3 region has the DNA TGCAGTGGAGGCTACGCATACGAGCAGTACTTC.

This clone appeared once. The rearrangement links TRBV28 to TRBJ1-2, with no clear D. This CDR3 comprises 13 residues. The germline V gene has CDR1 MDHEN and CDR2 SYDVKM. Trimming left V 3 bases short and J 0 bases short, with 5 bases between. The chain's CDR3 is CASSFAANYGYTF. The CDR3 bases are TGTGCCAGCAGTTTTGCAGCTAACTATGGCTACACCTTC.

Concerning this clone itself: Other nucleotide sequences from this sample produce the same CDR3. The rearrangement uses TRBV6-2 or TRBV6-3 and TRBJ2-2; TRBD1 aligns across 9 bases. The CDR3 spans 15 residues. Per germline, CDR1 MNHEY and CDR2 SVGEGT. V dropped 4 bases and J dropped 1; count of bases not matched to a gene: 1. The CDR3 sequence is CASSSGQGNTGELFF. The CDR3 bases are TGTGCCAGCAGTTCGGGACAGGGGAACACCGGGGAGCTGTTTTTT.

This chain joins TRBV28 and TRBJ2-1; no definite D call. Per the germline V gene, CDR1 is MDHEN and CDR2 is SYDVKM. CDR3 length: 12 amino acids. Trimming took 6 bases from V and 7 from J, leaving 10 bases between them. CDR3 sequence reads: CASSLLSNEQFF. The CDR3 coding sequence is TGTGCCAGCAGCCTCCTTAGTAATGAGCAGTTCTTC. Combining the CDR3 with reference TRBV28 and TRBJ2-1 gives the whole variable domain DVKVTQSSRYLVKRTGEKVFLECVQDMDHENMFWYRQDPGLGLRLIYFSYDVKMKEKGDIPEGYSVSREKKERFSLILESASTNQTSMYLCASSLLSNEQFFGPGTRLTVL.

The V gene is TRBV28, the J gene TRBJ2-1; tentatively, D is TRBD1 (6 bases). The CDR3 runs 13 residues. Trimming removed 7 bases from V and 8 bases from J, with 15 bases in between. Germline CDR1 is MDHEN and CDR2 is SYDVKM. CDR3 protein: CASNRALGDEQFF. The DNA of the CDR3 is TGTGCCAGCAACAGGGCCTTGGGGGATGAGCAGTTCTTC.

This chain joins TRBV5-5 and TRBJ2-1; a possible D gene is TRBD1 (5 bases). V lost 3 bases and J 0 bases, leaving 13 bases between the germline ends. The V gene's germline CDR1 is SGHKS and CDR2 YYEKEE (reference sequence). CDR3 length equals 16 residues. The chain's CDR3 is CASSSLGRGSYNEQFF. CDR3 DNA sequence: TGTGCCAGCAGCTCCCTCGGTAGGGGCTCCTACAATGAGCAGTTCTTC.

This clone was detected only once. V gene TRBV9 combines with J gene TRBJ2-1; D unresolved. CDR1 is SGDLS, CDR2 YYNGEE, per germline. CDR3 size: 15 residues. The germline V and J ends were trimmed by 0 bases and 9 bases, with 16 bases remaining between them. The CDR3 is CASSVGPASTIEQFF. For the CDR3, the DNA is TGTGCCAGCAGCGTAGGTCCCGCTAGTACTATTGAGCAGTTCTTC.